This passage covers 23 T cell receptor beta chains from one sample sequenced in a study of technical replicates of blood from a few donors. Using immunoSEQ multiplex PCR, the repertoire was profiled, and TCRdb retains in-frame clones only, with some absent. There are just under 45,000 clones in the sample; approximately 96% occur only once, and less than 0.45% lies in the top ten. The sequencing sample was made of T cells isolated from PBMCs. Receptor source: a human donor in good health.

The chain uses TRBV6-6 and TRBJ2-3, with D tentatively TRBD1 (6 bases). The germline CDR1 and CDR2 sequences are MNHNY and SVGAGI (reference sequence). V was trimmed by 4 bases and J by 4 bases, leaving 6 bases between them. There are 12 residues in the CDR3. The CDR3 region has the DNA TGTGCCAGCAGTTCAGGGGCAGATACGCAGTATTTT. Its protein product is CASSSGADTQYF.

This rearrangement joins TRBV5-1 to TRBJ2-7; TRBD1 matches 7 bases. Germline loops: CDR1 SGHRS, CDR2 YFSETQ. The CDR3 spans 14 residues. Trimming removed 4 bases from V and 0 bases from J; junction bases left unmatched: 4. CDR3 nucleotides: TGCGCCAGCAGCGACCCAGGGGGCTCCTACGAGCAGTACTTC. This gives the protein CASSDPGGSYEQYF.

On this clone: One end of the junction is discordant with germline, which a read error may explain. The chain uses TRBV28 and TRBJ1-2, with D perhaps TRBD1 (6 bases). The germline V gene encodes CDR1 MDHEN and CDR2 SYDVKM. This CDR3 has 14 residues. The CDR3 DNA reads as TGTGCCAGCAATTTATTAACAGGGTCCGGCGGCTACACCTTC. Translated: CASNLLTGSGGYTF.

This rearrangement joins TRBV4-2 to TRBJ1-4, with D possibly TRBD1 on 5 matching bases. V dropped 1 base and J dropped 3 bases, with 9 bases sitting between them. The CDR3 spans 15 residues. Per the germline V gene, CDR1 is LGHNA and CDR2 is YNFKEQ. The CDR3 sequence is CASSQVQGPNEKLFF. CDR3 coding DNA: TGTGCCAGCAGCCAAGTCCAGGGCCCTAATGAAAAACTGTTTTTT.

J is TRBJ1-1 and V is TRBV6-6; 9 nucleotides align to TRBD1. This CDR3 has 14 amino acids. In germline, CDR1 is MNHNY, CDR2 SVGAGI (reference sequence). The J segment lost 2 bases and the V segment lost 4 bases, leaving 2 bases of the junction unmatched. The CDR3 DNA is TGTGCCAGCAGTTGGGACAGGGCAAACACTGAAGCTTTCTTT. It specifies CASSWDRANTEAFF.

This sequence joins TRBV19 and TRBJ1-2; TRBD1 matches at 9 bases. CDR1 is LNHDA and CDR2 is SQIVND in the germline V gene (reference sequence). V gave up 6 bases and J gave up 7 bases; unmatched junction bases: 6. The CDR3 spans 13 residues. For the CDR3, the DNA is TGTGCCAGTAGGCTACAGGGGGCGCGTGGCTACACCTTC. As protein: CASRLQGARGYTF.

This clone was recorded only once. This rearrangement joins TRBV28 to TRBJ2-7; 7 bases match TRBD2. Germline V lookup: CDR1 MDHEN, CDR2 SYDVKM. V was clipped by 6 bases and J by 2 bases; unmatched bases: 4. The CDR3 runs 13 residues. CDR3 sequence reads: CASSPSGPYEQYF. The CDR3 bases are TGTGCCAGCAGCCCTAGCGGCCCCTACGAGCAGTACTTC.

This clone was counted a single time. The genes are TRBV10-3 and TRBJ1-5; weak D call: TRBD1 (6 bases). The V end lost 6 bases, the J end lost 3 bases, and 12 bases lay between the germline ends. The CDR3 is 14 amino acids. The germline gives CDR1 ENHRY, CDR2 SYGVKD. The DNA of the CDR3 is TGTGCCATCAGCCTACAGGGAGACAATCAGCCCCAGCATTTT. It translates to CAISLQGDNQPQHF.

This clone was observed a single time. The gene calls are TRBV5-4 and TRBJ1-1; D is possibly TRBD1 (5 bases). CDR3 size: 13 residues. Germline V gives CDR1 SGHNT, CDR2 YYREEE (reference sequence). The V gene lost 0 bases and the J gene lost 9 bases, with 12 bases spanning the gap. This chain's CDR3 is CASSLGQGRKAFF. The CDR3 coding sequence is TGTGCCAGCAGCTTGGGGCAGGGTCGAAAAGCTTTCTTT.

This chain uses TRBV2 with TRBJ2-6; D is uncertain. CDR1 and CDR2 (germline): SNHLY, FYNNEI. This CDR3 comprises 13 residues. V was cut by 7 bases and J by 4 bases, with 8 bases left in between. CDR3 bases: TGTGCCAGCATACGGTCCGGGGCCAACGTCCTGACTTTC. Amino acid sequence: CASIRSGANVLTF.

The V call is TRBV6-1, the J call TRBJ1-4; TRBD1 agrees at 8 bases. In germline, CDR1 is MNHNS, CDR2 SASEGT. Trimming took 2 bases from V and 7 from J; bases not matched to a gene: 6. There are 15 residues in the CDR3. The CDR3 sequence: CASSESRTGSEKLFF. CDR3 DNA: TGTGCCAGCAGTGAATCCAGGACAGGGTCTGAAAAACTGTTTTTT.

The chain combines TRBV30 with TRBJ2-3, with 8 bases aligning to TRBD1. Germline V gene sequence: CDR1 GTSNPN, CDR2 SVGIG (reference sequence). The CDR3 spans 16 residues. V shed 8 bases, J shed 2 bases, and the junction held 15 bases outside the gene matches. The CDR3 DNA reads TGTGCCGGCACCCCCCAGGGGGCGTTTGACACAGATACGCAGTATTTT. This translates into CAGTPQGAFDTDTQYF.

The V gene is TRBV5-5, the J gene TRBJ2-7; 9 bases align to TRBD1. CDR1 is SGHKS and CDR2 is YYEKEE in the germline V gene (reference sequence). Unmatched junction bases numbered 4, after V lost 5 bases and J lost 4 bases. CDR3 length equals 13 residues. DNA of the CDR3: TGTGCCAGCAGTTGGGGACAGGGTTACGAGCAGTACTTC. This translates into CASSWGQGYEQYF.

CDR3 coding DNA: TGCGCCAGCAGCTCTGGACTAGCGGGGGTTGGGGAGCAGTTCTTC. Amino acids: CASSSGLAGVGEQFF. This chain links TRBV4-1 with TRBJ2-1; TRBD2 matches at 13 bases. Germline CDR1 and CDR2: MGHRA and YSYEKL. The ends lost 5 bases at V and 10 bases at J; junction bases unmatched: 8. The CDR3 contains 15 residues.

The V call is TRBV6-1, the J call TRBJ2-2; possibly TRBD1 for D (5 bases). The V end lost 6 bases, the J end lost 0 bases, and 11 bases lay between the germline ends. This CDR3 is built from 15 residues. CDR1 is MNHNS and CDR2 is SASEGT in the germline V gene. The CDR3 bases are TGTGCCAGCAGCCCCGTCAGGGCGAACACCGGGGAGCTGTTTTTT. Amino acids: CASSPVRANTGELFF.

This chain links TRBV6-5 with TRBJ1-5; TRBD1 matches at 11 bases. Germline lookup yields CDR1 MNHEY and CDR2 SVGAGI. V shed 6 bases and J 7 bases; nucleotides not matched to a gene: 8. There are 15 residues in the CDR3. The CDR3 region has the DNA TGTGCCAGCAGCGCCGGGACAGGGGGGGAACAGCCCCAGCATTTT. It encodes CASSAGTGGEQPQHF.

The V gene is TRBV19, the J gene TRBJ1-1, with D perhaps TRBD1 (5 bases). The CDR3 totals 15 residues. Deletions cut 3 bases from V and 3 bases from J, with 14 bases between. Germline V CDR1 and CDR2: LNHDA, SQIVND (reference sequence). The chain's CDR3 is CASSIQGSYYTEAFF. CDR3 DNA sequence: TGTGCCAGTAGTATTCAGGGCAGTTACTACACTGAAGCTTTCTTT.

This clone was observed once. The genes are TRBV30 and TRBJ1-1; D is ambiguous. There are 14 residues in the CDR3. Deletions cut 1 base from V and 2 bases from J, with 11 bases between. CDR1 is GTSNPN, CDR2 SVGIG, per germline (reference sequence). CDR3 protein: CAWSGEGPNTEAFF. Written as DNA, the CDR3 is TGTGCCTGGAGTGGGGAGGGTCCCAACACTGAAGCTTTCTTT. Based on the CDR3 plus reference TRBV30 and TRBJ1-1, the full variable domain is SQTIHQWPATLVQPVGSPLSLECTVEGTSNPNLYWYRQAAGRGLQLLFYSVGIGQISSEVPQNLSASRPQDRQFILSSKKLLLSDSGFYLCAWSGEGPNTEAFFGQGTRLTVV.

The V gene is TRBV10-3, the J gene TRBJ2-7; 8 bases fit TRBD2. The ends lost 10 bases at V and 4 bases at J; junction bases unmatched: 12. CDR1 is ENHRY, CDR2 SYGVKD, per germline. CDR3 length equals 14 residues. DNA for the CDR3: TGTGCCACCCACCCGGGACTAGGGTTTTACGAGCAGTACTTC. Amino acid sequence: CATHPGLGFYEQYF.

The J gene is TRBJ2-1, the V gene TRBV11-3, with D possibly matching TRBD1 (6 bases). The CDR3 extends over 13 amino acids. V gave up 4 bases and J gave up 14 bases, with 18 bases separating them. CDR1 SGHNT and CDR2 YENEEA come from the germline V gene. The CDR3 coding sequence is TGTGCCAGCAGCTCCAACCCCCCAACAGGGAAGTTCTTC. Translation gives CASSSNPPTGKFF.

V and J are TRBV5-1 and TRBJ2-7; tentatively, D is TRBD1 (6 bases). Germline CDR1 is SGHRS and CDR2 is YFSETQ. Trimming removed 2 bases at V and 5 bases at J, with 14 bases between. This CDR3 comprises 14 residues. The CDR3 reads CASSFRDTHHEQYF. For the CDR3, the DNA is TGCGCCAGCAGCTTCCGGGACACTCACCACGAGCAGTACTTC.

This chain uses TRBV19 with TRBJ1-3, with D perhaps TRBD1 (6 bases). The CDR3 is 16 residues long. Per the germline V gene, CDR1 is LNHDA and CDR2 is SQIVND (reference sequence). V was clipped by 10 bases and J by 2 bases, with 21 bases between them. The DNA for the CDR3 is TGTGCCACCGCGCTAGGAACAGGGTCGGCTGGAAACACCATATATTTT. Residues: CATALGTGSAGNTIYF.

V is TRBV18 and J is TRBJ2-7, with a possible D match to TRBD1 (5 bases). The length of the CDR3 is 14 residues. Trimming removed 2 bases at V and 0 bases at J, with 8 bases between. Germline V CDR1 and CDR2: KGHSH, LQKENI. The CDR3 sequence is CASSPADISYEQYF. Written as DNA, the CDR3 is TGTGCCAGCTCACCAGCGGACATCTCCTACGAGCAGTACTTC.